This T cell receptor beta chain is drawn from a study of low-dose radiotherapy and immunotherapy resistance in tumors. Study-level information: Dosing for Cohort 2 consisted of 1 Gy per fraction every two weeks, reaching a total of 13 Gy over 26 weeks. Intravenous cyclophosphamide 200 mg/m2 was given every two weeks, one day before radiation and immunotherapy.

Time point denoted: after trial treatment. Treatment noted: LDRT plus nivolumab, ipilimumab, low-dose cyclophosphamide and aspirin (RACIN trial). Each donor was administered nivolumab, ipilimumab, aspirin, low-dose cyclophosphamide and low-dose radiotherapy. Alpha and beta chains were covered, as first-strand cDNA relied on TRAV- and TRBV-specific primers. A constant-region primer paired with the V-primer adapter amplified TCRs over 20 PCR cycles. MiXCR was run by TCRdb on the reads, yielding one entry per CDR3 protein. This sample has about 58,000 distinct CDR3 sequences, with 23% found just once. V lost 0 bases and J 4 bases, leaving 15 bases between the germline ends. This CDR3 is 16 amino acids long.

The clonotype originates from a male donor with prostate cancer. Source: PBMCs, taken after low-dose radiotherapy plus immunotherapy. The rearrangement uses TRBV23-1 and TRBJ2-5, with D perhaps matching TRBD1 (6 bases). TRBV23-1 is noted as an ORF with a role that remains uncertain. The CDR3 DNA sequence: TGCGCCAGCAGTCAATCTGGACAGACAAACCGAGAGACCCAGTACTTC. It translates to CASSQSGQTNRETQYF.